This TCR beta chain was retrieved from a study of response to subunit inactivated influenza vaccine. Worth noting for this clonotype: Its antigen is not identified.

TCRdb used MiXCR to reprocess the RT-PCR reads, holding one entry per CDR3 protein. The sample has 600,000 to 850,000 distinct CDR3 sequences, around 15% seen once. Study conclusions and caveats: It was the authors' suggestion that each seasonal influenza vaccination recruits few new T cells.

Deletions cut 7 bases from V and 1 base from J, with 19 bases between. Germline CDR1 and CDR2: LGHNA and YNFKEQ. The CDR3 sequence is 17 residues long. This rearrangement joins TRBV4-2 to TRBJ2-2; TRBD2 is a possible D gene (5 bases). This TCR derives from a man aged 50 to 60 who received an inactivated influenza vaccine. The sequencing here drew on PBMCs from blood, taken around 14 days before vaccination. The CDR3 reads CASTLSGYRGNTGELFF. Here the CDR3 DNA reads TGTGCCAGCACTCTCTCGGGATATCGGGGGAACACCGGGGAGCTGTTTTTT.